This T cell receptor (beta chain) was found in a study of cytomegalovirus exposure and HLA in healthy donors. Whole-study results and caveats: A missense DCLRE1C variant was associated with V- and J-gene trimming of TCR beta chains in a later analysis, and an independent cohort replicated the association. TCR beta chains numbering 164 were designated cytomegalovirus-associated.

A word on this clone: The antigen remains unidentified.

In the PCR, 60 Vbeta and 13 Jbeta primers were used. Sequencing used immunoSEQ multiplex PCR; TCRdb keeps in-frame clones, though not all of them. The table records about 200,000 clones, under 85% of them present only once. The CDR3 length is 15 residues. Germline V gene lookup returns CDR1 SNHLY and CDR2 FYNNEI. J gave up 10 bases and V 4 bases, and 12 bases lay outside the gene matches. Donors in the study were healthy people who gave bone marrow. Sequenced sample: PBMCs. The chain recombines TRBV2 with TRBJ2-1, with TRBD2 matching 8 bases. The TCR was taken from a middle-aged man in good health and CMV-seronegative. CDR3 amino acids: CASSGEQAGEREQFF. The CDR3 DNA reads TGTGCCAGCAGTGGGGAGCAAGCGGGAGAAAGGGAGCAGTTCTTC. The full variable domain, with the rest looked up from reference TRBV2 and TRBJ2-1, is EPEVTQTPSHQVTQMGQEVILRCVPISNHLYFYWYRQILGQKVEFLVSFYNNEISEKSEIFDDQFSVERPDGSNFTLKIRSTKLEDSAMYFCASSGEQAGEREQFFGPGTRLTVL.